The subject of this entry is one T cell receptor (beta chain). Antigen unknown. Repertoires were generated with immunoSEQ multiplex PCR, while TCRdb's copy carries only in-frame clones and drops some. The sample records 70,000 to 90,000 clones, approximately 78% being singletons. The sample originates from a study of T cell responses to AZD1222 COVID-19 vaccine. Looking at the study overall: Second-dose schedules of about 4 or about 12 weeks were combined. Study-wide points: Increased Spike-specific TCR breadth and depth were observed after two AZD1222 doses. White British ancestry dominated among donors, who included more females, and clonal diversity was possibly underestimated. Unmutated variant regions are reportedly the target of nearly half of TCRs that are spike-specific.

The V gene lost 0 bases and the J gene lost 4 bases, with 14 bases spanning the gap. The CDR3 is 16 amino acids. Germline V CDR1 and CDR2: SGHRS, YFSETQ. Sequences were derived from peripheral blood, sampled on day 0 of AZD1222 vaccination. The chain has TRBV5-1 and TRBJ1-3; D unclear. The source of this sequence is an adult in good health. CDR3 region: CASSLEVGGWGNTIYF. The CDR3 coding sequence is TGCGCCAGCAGCTTGGAAGTTGGAGGTTGGGGAAACACCATATATTTT.